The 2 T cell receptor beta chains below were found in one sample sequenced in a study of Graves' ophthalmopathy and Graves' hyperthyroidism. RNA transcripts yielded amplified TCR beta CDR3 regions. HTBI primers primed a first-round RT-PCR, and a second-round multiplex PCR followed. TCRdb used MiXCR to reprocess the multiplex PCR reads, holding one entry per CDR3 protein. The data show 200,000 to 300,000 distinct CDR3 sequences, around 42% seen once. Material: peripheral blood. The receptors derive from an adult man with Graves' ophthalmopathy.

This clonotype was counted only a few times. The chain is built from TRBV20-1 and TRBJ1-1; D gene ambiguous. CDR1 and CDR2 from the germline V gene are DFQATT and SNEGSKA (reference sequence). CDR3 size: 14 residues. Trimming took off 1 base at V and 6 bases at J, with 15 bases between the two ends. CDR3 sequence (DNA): TGCAGTGCTAGAGTTTCGGTGGGGAGGGCTGAAGCTTTCTTT. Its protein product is CSARVSVGRAEAFF.

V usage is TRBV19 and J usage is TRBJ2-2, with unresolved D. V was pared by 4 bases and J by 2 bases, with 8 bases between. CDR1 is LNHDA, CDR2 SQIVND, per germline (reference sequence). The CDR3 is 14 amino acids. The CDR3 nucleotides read TGTGCCAGTAGTAAACAGCATAACACCGGGGAGCTGTTTTTT. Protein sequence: CASSKQHNTGELFF.